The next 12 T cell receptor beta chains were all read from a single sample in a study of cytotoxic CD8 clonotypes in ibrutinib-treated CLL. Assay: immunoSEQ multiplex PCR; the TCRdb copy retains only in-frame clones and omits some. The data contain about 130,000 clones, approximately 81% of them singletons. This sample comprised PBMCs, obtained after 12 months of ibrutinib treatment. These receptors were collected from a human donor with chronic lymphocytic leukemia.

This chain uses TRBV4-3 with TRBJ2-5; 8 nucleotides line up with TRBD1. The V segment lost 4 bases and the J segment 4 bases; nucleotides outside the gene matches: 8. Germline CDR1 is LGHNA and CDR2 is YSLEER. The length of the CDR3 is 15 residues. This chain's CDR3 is CASSRNRGVGETQYF. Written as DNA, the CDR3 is TGCGCCAGCAGCCGGAACAGGGGGGTGGGAGAGACCCAGTACTTC.

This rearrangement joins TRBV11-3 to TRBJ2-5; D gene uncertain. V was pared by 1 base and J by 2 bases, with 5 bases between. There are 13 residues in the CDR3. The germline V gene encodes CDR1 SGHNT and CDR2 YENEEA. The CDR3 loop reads CASSLGQQETQYF. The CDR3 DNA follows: TGTGCCAGCAGCTTAGGGCAACAAGAGACCCAGTACTTC.

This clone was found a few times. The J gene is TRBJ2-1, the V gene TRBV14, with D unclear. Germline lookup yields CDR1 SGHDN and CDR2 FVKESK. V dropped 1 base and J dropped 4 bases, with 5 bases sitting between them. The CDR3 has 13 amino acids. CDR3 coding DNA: TGTGCCAGCAGCCAAGTTAGTTACAATGAGCAGTTCTTC. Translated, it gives CASSQVSYNEQFF. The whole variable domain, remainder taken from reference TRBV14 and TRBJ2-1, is EAGVTQFPSHSVIEKGQTVTLRCDPISGHDNLYWYRRVMGKEIKFLLHFVKESKQDESGMPNNRFLAERTGGTYSTLKVQPAELEDSGVYFCASSQVSYNEQFFGPGTRLTVL.

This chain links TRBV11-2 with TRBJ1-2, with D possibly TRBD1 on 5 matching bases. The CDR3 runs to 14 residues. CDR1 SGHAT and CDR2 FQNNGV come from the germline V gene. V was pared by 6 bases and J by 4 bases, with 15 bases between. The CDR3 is CASSRDPAGYGYTF. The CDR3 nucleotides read TGTGCCAGCAGTCGGGACCCGGCTGGCTATGGCTACACCTTC.

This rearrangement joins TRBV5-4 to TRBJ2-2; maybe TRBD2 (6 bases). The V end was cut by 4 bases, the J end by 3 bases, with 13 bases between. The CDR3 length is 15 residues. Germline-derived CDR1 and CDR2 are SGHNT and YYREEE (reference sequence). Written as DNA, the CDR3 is TGTGCCAGCAGCGAAGGAGGGACGGACACCGGGGAGCTGTTTTTT. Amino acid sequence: CASSEGGTDTGELFF.

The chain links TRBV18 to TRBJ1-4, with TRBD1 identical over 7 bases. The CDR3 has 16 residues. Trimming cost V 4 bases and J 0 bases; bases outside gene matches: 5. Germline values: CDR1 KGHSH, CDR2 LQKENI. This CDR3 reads CASSLGQLSTNEKLFF. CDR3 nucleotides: TGTGCCAGCTCACTGGGACAGCTTTCAACTAATGAAAAACTGTTTTTT. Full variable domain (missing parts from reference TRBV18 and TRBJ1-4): NAGVMQNPRHLVRRRGQEARLRCSPMKGHSHVYWYRQLPEEGLKFMVYLQKENIIDESGMPKERFSAEFPKEGPSILRIQQVVRGDSAAYFCASSLGQLSTNEKLFFGSGTQLSVL.

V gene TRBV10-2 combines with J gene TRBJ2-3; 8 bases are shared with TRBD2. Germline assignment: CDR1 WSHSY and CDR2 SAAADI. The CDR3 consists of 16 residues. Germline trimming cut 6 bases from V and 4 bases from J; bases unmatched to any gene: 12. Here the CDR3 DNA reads TGCGCCAGCAGGGGGGTTCGGCTAGCGGGTGCAGATACGCAGTATTTT. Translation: CASRGVRLAGADTQYF.

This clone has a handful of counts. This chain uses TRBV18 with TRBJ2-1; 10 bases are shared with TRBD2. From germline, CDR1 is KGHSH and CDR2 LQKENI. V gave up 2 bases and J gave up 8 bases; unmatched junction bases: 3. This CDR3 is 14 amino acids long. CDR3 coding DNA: TGTGCCAGCTCACCAGGGAGCGGGAGGGATGAGCAGTTCTTC. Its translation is CASSPGSGRDEQFF.

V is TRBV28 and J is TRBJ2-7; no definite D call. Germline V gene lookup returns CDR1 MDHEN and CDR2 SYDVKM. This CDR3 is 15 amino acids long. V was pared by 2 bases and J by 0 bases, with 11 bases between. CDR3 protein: CASSLSHSPSYEQYF. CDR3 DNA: TGTGCCAGCAGTTTAAGTCACAGCCCCTCCTACGAGCAGTACTTC.

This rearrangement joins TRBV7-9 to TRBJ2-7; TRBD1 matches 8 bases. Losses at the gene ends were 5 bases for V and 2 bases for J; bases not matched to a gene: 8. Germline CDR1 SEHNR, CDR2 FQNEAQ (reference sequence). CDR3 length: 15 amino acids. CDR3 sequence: CASSPLWDRTYEQYF. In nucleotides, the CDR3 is TGTGCCAGCAGCCCCCTATGGGACAGGACCTACGAGCAGTACTTC. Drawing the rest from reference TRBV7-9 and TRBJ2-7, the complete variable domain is DTGVSQNPRHKITKRGQNVTFRCDPISEHNRLYWYRQTLGQGPEFLTYFQNEAQLEKSRLLSDRFSAERPKGSFSTLEIQRTEQGDSAMYLCASSPLWDRTYEQYFGPGTRLTVT.

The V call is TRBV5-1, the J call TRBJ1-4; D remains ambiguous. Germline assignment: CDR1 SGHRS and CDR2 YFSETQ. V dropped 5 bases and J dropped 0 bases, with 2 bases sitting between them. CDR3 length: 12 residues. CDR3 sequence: CASRATNEKLFF. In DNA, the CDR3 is TGCGCCAGCAGGGCAACTAATGAAAAACTGTTTTTT.

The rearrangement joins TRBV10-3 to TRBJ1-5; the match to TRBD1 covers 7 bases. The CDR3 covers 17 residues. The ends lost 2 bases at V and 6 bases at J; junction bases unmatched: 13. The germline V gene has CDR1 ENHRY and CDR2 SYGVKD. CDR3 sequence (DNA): TGTGCCATCAGTGAGCACCGAGACAGGGCGCGAAGTCAGCCCCAGCATTTT. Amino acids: CAISEHRDRARSQPQHF.